This TCR beta chain is drawn from a study of T-cell memory formation after mild COVID-19. This CDR3 region has 15 residues. The V end lost 1 base, the J end lost 1 base, and 10 bases lay between the germline ends. MiXCR, applied by TCRdb to the 5' RACE reads, yields one record per CDR3 protein. The sample contains 540,000 or so distinct CDR3 sequences, 20% of which appear only once. The study's findings and limits: Clones contracting day 15 to 85 were balanced CD4/CD8; later expanders leaned CD4+.

As for this clonotype: Antigen unknown.

Sample: PBMCs or a T cell subset sorted from them (not recorded which). The sequence derives from an adult woman who had mild COVID-19 (a few samples of this study predate the infection). Cell type and time point are not known. The chain is built from TRBV12-3 or TRBV12-4 and TRBJ2-5, with D possibly TRBD2 on 6 matching bases. Here the CDR3 DNA reads TGTGCCAGCAGTTTAGAAGCGGGCGTCCAAGAGACCCAGTACTTC. It codes for CASSLEAGVQETQYF.